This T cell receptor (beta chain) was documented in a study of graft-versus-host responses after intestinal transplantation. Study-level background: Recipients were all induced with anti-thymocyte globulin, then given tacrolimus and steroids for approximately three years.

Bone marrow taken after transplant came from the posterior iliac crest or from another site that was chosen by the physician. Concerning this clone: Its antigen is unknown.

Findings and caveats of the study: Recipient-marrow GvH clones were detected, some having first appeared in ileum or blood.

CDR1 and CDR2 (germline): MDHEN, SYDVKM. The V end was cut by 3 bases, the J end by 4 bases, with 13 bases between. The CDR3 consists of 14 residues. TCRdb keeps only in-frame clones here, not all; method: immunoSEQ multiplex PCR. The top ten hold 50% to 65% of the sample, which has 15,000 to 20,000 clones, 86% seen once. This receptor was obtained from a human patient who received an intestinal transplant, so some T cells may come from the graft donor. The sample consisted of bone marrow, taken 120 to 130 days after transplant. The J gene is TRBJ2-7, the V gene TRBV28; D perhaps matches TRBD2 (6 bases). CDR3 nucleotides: TGTGCCAGCAGTTTTTGGGGGGTAGGTTACGAGCAGTACTTC. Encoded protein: CASSFWGVGYEQYF.